This T cell receptor beta chain originates from a study of CD8 T cells in ankylosing spondylitis. On this clonotype itself: Its antigen remains unknown.

TCRdb itself ran the 5' RACE reads through MiXCR, one entry per CDR3 protein. Found here are under 950,000 distinct CDR3 sequences, under 20% of them singletons; the top ten hold 19%. CDR3 length: 12 amino acids. From germline, CDR1 is MDHEN and CDR2 SYDVKM. Trimming stripped 4 bases from V and 4 bases from J, with 7 bases between. Study-level results: Blood of patients with ankylosing spondylitis appeared to be characterized by a TCR beta motif of eight highly homologous variants.

The receptor was derived from a male donor with ankylosing spondylitis. The chain links TRBV28 to TRBJ2-5, with unresolved D. Material: blood, either unsorted or a sorted T cell fraction (not recorded which). The CDR3 region is CASSSGLETQYF. CDR3 bases: TGTGCCAGCAGTTCCGGGTTAGAGACCCAGTACTTC.